In this sample, the clone carrying this T cell receptor (beta chain) turned up a few times. Germline values: CDR1 MGHRA, CDR2 YSYEKL. The germline V and J ends were trimmed by 1 base and 8 bases, with 8 bases remaining between them. CDR3 length equals 13 residues. This study enrolled people aged 18 to 89 from around 26 US geographic areas. Donors were grouped by their self-reported clinical history. This specimen comes from a study of blood T cell repertoires in COVID-19. Study details: Recovered participants had two consecutive negative NP/OP PCR tests, healthcare professional clearance, or symptom resolution. Researchers got acute and convalescent COVID-19 samples from the United States, Italy and Spain.

Here immunoSEQ multiplex PCR was the method, and the copy in TCRdb shows in-frame clones only, minus some. The table lists more than 300,000 clones, 80% to 90% of them singletons. Material: PBMCs or T cells enriched from blood (not recorded which). This TCR came from a man aged 40-49 years in a cohort exposed to, infected with or recovered from COVID-19 (not recorded which). The chain couples TRBV4-1 to TRBJ1-4; D gene uncertain. CDR3 region: CASSQVWREKLFF. The CDR3 DNA reads as TGCGCCAGCAGCCAAGTATGGAGGGAAAAACTGTTTTTT.